This TCR delta chain was captured in a study of fetal and pediatric gammadelta thymocytes (dated by TCRdb to 2021 to 2024). Describing the broader study: The bulk gammadelta thymocyte repertoires combined previously published and newly generated, unpublished data and were used to strengthen a single-cell study of gammadelta thymocyte development. The set of bulk gammadelta thymocyte repertoires included around ten subjects in total: 3 fetal thymus donors and 7 pediatric thymus donors. Previously published data (refs 27,28) and unpublished data were combined in the bulk gammadelta thymocyte repertoires. Bulk TCR repertoire data were included to raise the number of subjects and reinforce the CDR3 publicity analysis. General findings and caveats noted by the study authors: Fetal gammadelta thymocyte repertoires were previously reported to be enriched for TRDV2, TRGV8 and TRGV9 usage, low N additions and public CDR3s compared with post-natal repertoires.

This clone is termed large (0.1 to 1%). Its binding antigen is unknown. The sample holds no much larger clone one base away, and base qualities are not on file. Other DNA sequences in this sample translate to the same CDR3. Thymocytes were stained with Zombie NIR viability dye and antibodies against CD3 (UCHT1), TCRgammadelta (11F2), TCRVgamma9 (IMMU360) and TCRVdelta2 (IMMU389). TRD and TRG CDR3 repertoires were generated in bulk, separately, from sorted Vgamma9Vdelta2 and nonVgamma9Vdelta2 gammadelta thymocytes obtained from human fetal and pediatric thymuses. Pediatric thymus tissue was collected in Belgium from children having cardiac surgery. The ages of the pediatric thymus donors in the study ranged between about 1 and 11 years. Thymic cell suspensions were made from fetal and post-natal thymuses as previously described. NonVgamma9Vdelta2 thymocytes were sorted as CD3+ gammadeltaTCR+ cells that did not have the Vgamma9+Vdelta2+ phenotype. Cell sorting was done on a FACS Aria III cell sorter (BD Biosciences).

For this chain, trimming is 4 bases at the V end and 10 bases at the J end, and the number of junction bases without a gene match is 16. CDR1 and CDR2 are read off the germline V gene as TSWWSYY and QGS. Measured from the cysteine to the phenylalanine, the CDR3 is 16 residues long. The entry retains the CDR3 DNA only, 48 bases that are in frame from base 1. The sequencing machine was an Illumina MiSeq. On the authors' methods: For publicity analysis, the Vgamma9Vdelta2 and nonVgamma9Vdelta2 bulk CDR3 files of each subject were merged into one combined repertoire per subject. Using base R and dplyr, CDR3 publicity was scored on a scale from 0 to 19 by checking each amino acid sequence across 9 single-cell datasets and around 10 bulk repertoires. TCRdb reran clone calling on the public reads with CATT; rows sharing one DNA sequence were then combined. These V and J calls rely on TCRdb rather than the paper's analysis. This sample gives 1,500 to 2,500 delta-chain clones in total; around 27% of them show up just once. The ten largest clones represent roughly 4.3% of the sample.

This receptor was identified in a child who underwent cardiac surgery and was recorded as healthy. The rearranged chain carries TRDV1 and TRDJ1, and TRDD3 aligns with 9 junction nucleotides. The sequenced material came from non-Vgamma9Vdelta2 gamma-delta T cells from the thymus. The cell subset or site label corresponds to: CD3+gammadeltaTCR+ thymocytes not co-expressing Vgamma9 and Vdelta2. The CDR3 reads as follows: CALGGRTEVLGERLIF. The sequenced DNA: TGTGCTCTTGGGGGCCGAACCGAGGTACTGGGGGAAAGACTCATCTTT.